The 23 T cell receptor beta chains below all came from one sample that was sequenced in a study of T cells in Graves' hyperthyroidism and ophthalmopathy (dated by TCRdb to the late 2010s). Library creation used multiplex PCR. Sequenced on an Illumina HiSeq 2000. TCR beta CDR3 regions were amplified from RNA transcripts. A first-round RT-PCR of the TCR CDR3 used the HTBI primer set with the Qiagen OneStep RT-PCR kit. The public reads were reprocessed in TCRdb via fastp at Q25 and MiXCR, keeping in-frame beta chains. Each CDR3 protein gets just one entry, which takes the most common genes and DNA from the rows behind it. This sample has 350,000 to 400,000 distinct CDR3 sequences in its table, and approximately 19% of those were observed once. 3.7% of the sample is held by the ten biggest clonotypes. Sample: blood. Receptors originate from a young woman with Graves' hyperthyroidism.

The chain couples TRBV15 to TRBJ2-7; the D gene could be TRBD1 or TRBD2 (6 bases each). V lost 2 bases to trimming and J lost 0 bases, with 11 bases between them. The CDR3 length is 15 residues. Germline values: CDR1 LNHNV, CDR2 YYDKDF (reference sequence). In DNA, the CDR3 is TGTGCCACCAGCAGATTGGGGGGCGACTCCTACGAGCAGTACTTC. It yields the protein CATSRLGGDSYEQYF.

This clonotype was recorded many times. The chain combines TRBV28 with TRBJ1-2; no clear D gene. Germline assignment: CDR1 MDHEN and CDR2 SYDVKM. The CDR3 is made up of 14 amino acids. The V and J ends lost 2 bases and 8 bases respectively, with 15 bases between them. The CDR3 region is CASSLAGRPLGYTF. CDR3 bases: TGTGCCAGCAGTTTAGCGGGCAGACCCTTGGGCTACACCTTC.

This clonotype was seen ten or more times. V usage is TRBV30 and J usage is TRBJ1-1, with D possibly matching TRBD1 (5 bases). CDR3 size: 13 residues. The V and J ends lost 3 bases and 4 bases respectively, with 12 bases between them. Germline V gene sequence: CDR1 GTSNPN, CDR2 SVGIG (reference sequence). The CDR3 spells CAWRWGMGTEAFF. CDR3 DNA sequence: TGTGCCTGGAGATGGGGGATGGGCACTGAAGCTTTCTTT.

This clonotype has only a few counts. The chain is built from TRBV20-1 and TRBJ2-5, with D maybe TRBD2 (6 bases). V lost 5 bases and J lost 1, with 20 bases in between. This CDR3 spans 16 amino acids. Germline V gene sequence: CDR1 DFQATT, CDR2 SNEGSKA (reference sequence). This CDR3 is CSAQSLRGSPQETQYF. Here the CDR3 DNA reads TGCAGTGCTCAAAGCCTTCGGGGGTCTCCCCAAGAGACCCAGTACTTC.

The chain recombines TRBV6-5 with TRBJ2-5, with D uncertain. This CDR3 contains 13 residues. The ends were cut back, 2 bases at V and 5 bases at J, with 9 bases in the middle. Germline V gene sequence: CDR1 MNHEY, CDR2 SVGAGI. Here the CDR3 reads CASSYPLGETQYF. The CDR3 region has the DNA TGTGCCAGCAGTTACCCTTTGGGGGAGACCCAGTACTTC.

V usage is TRBV15 and J usage is TRBJ2-7; D not certain. The CDR3 covers 15 residues. CDR1 is LNHNV and CDR2 is YYDKDF in the germline V gene (reference sequence). Between the trimmed V and J ends, which lost 1 base and 5 bases, there was a span of 15 bases. This CDR3 reads CATSRGDGSGHEQYF. The DNA for the CDR3 is TGTGCCACCAGCAGAGGGGATGGCAGTGGGCACGAGCAGTACTTC.

This clonotype has a count of ten or more. This sequence joins TRBV5-1 and TRBJ2-7; D ambiguous. Germline assignment: CDR1 SGHRS and CDR2 YFSETQ. Trimming took off 0 bases at V and 10 bases at J, with 8 bases between the two ends. This CDR3 comprises 11 residues. CDR3 DNA sequence: TGCGCCAGCAGCTTGGAGTCAGATCAGTACTTC. This encodes CASSLESDQYF. The whole variable domain, remainder taken from reference TRBV5-1 and TRBJ2-7, is KAGVTQTPRYLIKTRGQQVTLSCSPISGHRSVSWYQQTPGQGLQFLFEYFSETQRNKGNFPGRFSGRQFSNSRSEMNVSTLELGDSALYLCASSLESDQYFGPGTRLTVT.

This chain links TRBV4-2 with TRBJ2-3, with 9 bases lining up with TRBD2. J lost 1 base, V lost 5 bases, and 4 bases had no gene match. The CDR3 sequence is 15 residues long. CDR1 is LGHNA, CDR2 YNFKEQ, per germline. CDR3 bases: TGTGCCAGCAGCGGGCGCGGGGGGGGCACAGATACGCAGTATTTT. Translation gives CASSGRGGGTDTQYF.

In its sample, this clonotype was seen many times. This chain links TRBV24-1 with TRBJ1-5; 8 nucleotides line up with TRBD1. This CDR3 region has 15 residues. Per the germline V gene, CDR1 is KGHDR and CDR2 is SFDVKD. Trimming took 5 bases from V and 2 from J; bases not matched to a gene: 4. CDR3 DNA sequence: TGTGCCACCAGTGGGAGGGGACAGGGCAATCAGCCCCAGCATTTT. Encoded protein: CATSGRGQGNQPQHF.

The chain couples TRBV24-1 to TRBJ1-1; the D is unclear. There are 13 residues in the CDR3. The V and J ends lost 3 bases and 3 bases respectively, with 7 bases between them. Germline loops: CDR1 KGHDR, CDR2 SFDVKD. The CDR3 DNA sequence: TGTGCCACCAGTGATAAAAAGGACACTGAAGCTTTCTTT. This codes for CATSDKKDTEAFF.

This clonotype has at least ten counts. The V gene is TRBV12-3 or TRBV12-4, the J gene TRBJ2-7; 8 bases map to TRBD2. Unmatched junction bases numbered 11, after V lost 6 bases and J lost 7 bases. CDR3 length: 14 residues. Written as DNA, the CDR3 is TGTGCCAGCAGGGTCCGCGGGGGGTTCGAGGAGCAGTACTTC. This sequence encodes CASRVRGGFEEQYF.

This clonotype appeared many times. J is TRBJ1-1 and V is TRBV29-1; D is unclear. Germline-derived CDR1 and CDR2 are SQVTM and ANQGSEA. The CDR3 sequence is 11 residues long. Trimming shortened V by 3 bases and J by 4 bases, and 6 bases separated the two germline ends. CDR3 in amino acids: CSVDDGTEAFF. CDR3 coding DNA: TGCAGCGTTGATGATGGCACTGAAGCTTTCTTT. Full variable domain (missing parts from reference TRBV29-1 and TRBJ1-1): SAVISQKPSRDICQRGTSLTIQCQVDSQVTMMFWYRQQPGQSLTLIATANQGSEATYESGFVIDKFPISRPNLTFSTLTVSNMSPEDSSIYLCSVDDGTEAFFGQGTRLTVV.

This clonotype appeared many times. The CDR3 region is CASSLGGHEYEQYF. In nucleotides, the CDR3 is TGTGCCAGCAGCTTAGGAGGACATGAGTACGAGCAGTACTTC. The chain joins TRBV7-9 to TRBJ2-7; possibly TRBD1 for D (5 bases). CDR1 is SEHNR, CDR2 FQNEAQ, per germline (reference sequence). Trimming took off 1 base at V and 4 bases at J, with 11 bases between the two ends. The CDR3 contains 14 residues.

This clonotype was detected many times. V and J are TRBV20-1 and TRBJ2-5, with unresolved D. V was trimmed by 5 bases and J by 5 bases, leaving 6 bases between them. There are 10 residues in the CDR3. Per the germline V gene, CDR1 is DFQATT and CDR2 is SNEGSKA (reference sequence). The CDR3 nucleotides are TGCAGTGCTCTCAGGGAGACCCAGTACTTC. Amino acid sequence: CSALRETQYF.

The chain couples TRBV4-1 to TRBJ1-1; D remains ambiguous. Germline-derived CDR1 and CDR2 are MGHRA and YSYEKL. The CDR3 is made up of 15 amino acids. V dropped 4 bases and J dropped 5 bases, with 17 bases sitting between them. As DNA, the CDR3 is TGCGCCAGCAGCCCACCCCCCGGCCGGGAAACTGAAGCTTTCTTT. Its protein product is CASSPPPGRETEAFF.

About this clonotype itself: Being one base from a much bigger clone, this may be a read error. The V gene is TRBV5-5, the J gene TRBJ2-5; possibly TRBD1 for D (6 bases). V gave up 8 bases and J gave up 1 base, with 18 bases separating them. The CDR3 is made up of 15 amino acids. Germline CDR1 SGHKS, CDR2 YYEKEE (reference sequence). The CDR3 loop reads CASIYGWGPQETQYF. CDR3 DNA: TGTGCCAGTATATATGGCTGGGGGCCCCAAGAGACCCAGTACTTC.

This clonotype was observed at least ten times. The V gene is TRBV20-1, the J gene TRBJ1-2; D ambiguous. The germline CDR1 and CDR2 sequences are DFQATT and SNEGSKA (reference sequence). The CDR3 sequence is 12 residues long. V lost 3 bases and J 4 bases, leaving 9 bases between the germline ends. The CDR3 DNA is TGCAGTGCTAGTAACGTGGCCTATGGCTACACCTTC. Translation: CSASNVAYGYTF.

This clonotype was seen ten or more times. The V call is TRBV12-3 or TRBV12-4, the J call TRBJ1-1; D is ambiguous. V was cut by 1 base and J by 4 bases, with 13 bases left in between. The CDR3 has 15 residues. The CDR3 reads CASSLVLGGITEAFF. The CDR3 DNA is TGTGCCAGCAGTTTAGTTTTGGGAGGTATCACTGAAGCTTTCTTT.

This clonotype was found a few times. The rearrangement links TRBV10-3 to TRBJ1-1; 9 nucleotides match TRBD1. CDR3 length: 14 amino acids. Unmatched junction bases numbered 2, after V lost 5 bases and J lost 1 base. The germline CDR1 and CDR2 sequences are ENHRY and SYGVKD. In DNA form, the CDR3 reads TGTGCCATCAGTATGGACAGGGGGAACACTGAAGCTTTCTTT. Residues: CAISMDRGNTEAFF.

This clonotype was observed many times. V gene TRBV7-9 combines with J gene TRBJ2-7; D uncertain. The CDR3 totals 13 residues. Looked up from germline, CDR1 is SEHNR and CDR2 is FQNEAQ (reference sequence). The V end lost 1 base, the J end lost 3 bases, and 7 bases lay between the germline ends. The CDR3 DNA is TGTGCCAGCAGCTTAGAAGCAGTCTACGAGCAGTACTTC. Translating it yields CASSLEAVYEQYF.

This clonotype occurred many times. The V gene is TRBV6-1, the J gene TRBJ1-2; perhaps TRBD1 as D (5 bases). V lost 6 bases, J lost 4 bases, and 9 bases lay in between. Germline lookup yields CDR1 MNHNS and CDR2 SASEGT. The CDR3 totals 12 residues. This CDR3 is CASSHDSYGYTF. CDR3 coding DNA: TGTGCCAGCAGCCACGACAGCTATGGCTACACCTTC.

This clonotype was seen only a few times. The rearrangement links TRBV19 to TRBJ2-2; 10 nucleotides match TRBD1. Germline CDR1 and CDR2: LNHDA and SQIVND (reference sequence). This CDR3 is 16 amino acids long. The junction had 5 bases not matched to a gene; V was cut back by 5 bases and J by 2 bases. CDR3 coding DNA: TGTGCCAGTAGTCCCCGACAGGGGGCAAACACCGGGGAGCTGTTTTTT. Translated: CASSPRQGANTGELFF.

This clonotype was recorded at least ten times. The chain links TRBV2 to TRBJ1-5; 8 nucleotides match TRBD1. V trimming: 6 bases; J trimming: 0 bases; junction bases outside the gene matches: 7. The CDR3 has 16 amino acids. In germline, CDR1 is SNHLY, CDR2 FYNNEI. DNA of the CDR3: TGTGCCAGCAGGACGGACAGGGCCTATAGCAATCAGCCCCAGCATTTT. Its translation is CASRTDRAYSNQPQHF.